The T cell receptor (beta chain) under discussion was sequenced for a study of T cell repertoires in ileal Crohn's disease. As for the study in general: At surgery, approximately 33% of patients smoked, with median disease duration 7.9 years.

About this clone: No antigen is known for it.

Per the germline V gene, CDR1 is SQVTM and CDR2 is ANQGSEA. V shed 7 bases and J shed 1 base, with 13 bases lying between them. CDR3 length: 14 residues. Generated by immunoSEQ multiplex PCR, the TCRdb table keeps only in-frame clones and is missing some. The sample lists some 15,000 clones, just over 90% occurring once. Study-level results: Active smokers at surgery had more clonal expansions than non-smokers.

J is TRBJ1-4 and V is TRBV29-1; D is unclear. The source of this sequence is an adult with Crohn's disease. Sequencing was carried out using ileal tissue. CDR3 region: CSALADGTNEKLFF. CDR3 nucleotide sequence: TGCAGCGCCCTCGCGGATGGAACTAATGAAAAACTGTTTTTT.